This TCR beta chain was sequenced in a study of regulatory T cells in long-lasting Graves disease. Time point here: persistent/refractory GD, antithyroid drugs over 5 years with positive TRAb. Isolated PBMC RNA provided the starting material for the TCR library. The V end was cut by 6 bases, the J end by 4 bases, with 19 bases between. The CDR3 is 15 residues long. In its sample, this clonotype was seen many times. With iRepertoire HTBI primers and Arm-PCR of CDR3 regions, TCR beta libraries were built. A single record per CDR3 protein comes from TCRdb applying MiXCR to the multiplex PCR reads. The table has about 290,000 distinct CDR3 sequences, 20% to 25% seen once.

The chain carries TRBV12-3 or TRBV12-4 and TRBJ2-7; perhaps TRBD2 as D (7 bases). Sequencing was performed on peripheral blood mononuclear cells (PBMCs), taken when the disease was refractory, from a patient treated with antithyroid drugs. The receptor comes from a female donor with Graves disease. Here the CDR3 reads CASSTAPGGSYEQYF. The CDR3 nucleotides are TGTGCCAGCAGCACCGCTCCGGGGGGCTCGTACGAGCAGTACTTC.